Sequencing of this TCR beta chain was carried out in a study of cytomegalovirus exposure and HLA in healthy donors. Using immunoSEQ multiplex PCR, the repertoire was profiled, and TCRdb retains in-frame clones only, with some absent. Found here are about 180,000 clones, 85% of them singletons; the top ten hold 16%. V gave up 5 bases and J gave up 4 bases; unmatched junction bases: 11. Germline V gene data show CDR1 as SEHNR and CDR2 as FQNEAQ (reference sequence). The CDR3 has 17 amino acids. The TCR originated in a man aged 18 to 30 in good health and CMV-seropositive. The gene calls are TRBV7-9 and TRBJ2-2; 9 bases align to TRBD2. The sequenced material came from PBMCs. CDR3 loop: CASSPPVAGVGTGELFF. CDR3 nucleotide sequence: TGTGCCAGCAGCCCTCCGGTAGCGGGAGTCGGCACCGGGGAGCTGTTTTTT.